The T cell receptor (beta chain) described here comes from a study of Ad26.COV2.S vaccination and SARS-CoV-2 variants. Study-wide context: Participants got Ad26.COV2.S intramuscularly, once or twice 56 days apart.

Treatment in this sample: 15 to 20 received Ad26.COV2.S at low or high dose, single or two shots; 5 received placebo; per-sample allocation not given. Day 63 following the first vaccine or placebo injection was when the samples were taken. This vaccine is an Ad26 vector that expresses the Wuhan-strain SARS-CoV-2 spike. Germline CDR1 is MNHEY and CDR2 is SMNVEV (reference sequence). Trimming removed 2 bases from V and 2 bases from J, with 11 bases in between. The CDR3 sequence is 15 residues long. Some clones are missing from TCRdb's copy, which holds only in-frame ones; the method was immunoSEQ multiplex PCR. The repertoire has hundreds of thousands of clones, roughly 91% of them found once; the top ten carry around 3.6%.

The TCR sequence derives from a person aged 18-60 years who received the Ad26.COV2.S COVID-19 vaccine or a placebo. Material: peripheral blood, obtained in a trial of Ad26.COV2.S vaccine versus placebo. V and J are TRBV27 and TRBJ2-3; D gene ambiguous. The CDR3 sequence is CASSLGTANTDTQYF. CDR3 DNA: TGTGCCAGCAGTTTAGGTACAGCCAACACAGATACGCAGTATTTT.